This T cell receptor beta chain emerged from a study of OX40 agonist ivuxolimab in advanced cancers. Looking at the study overall: Age averaged about 60 years (range roughly 20 to 90), and more than 80% were male.

CDR1 and CDR2 (germline): MNHNS, SASEGT. Trimming removed 9 bases from V and 5 bases from J, with 14 bases in between. The CDR3 spans 13 residues. Produced via immunoSEQ multiplex PCR; TCRdb's table is partial and in-frame only. The repertoire holds roughly 58,000 clones, with roughly 84% as singletons. Sequenced material: CD4+ or CD8+ T cells sorted from blood, taken in a trial of the OX40 agonist ivuxolimab. The source of this sequence is an adult with an advanced solid tumor such as melanoma, head and neck, liver or kidney cancer. This sequence joins TRBV6-1 and TRBJ2-1; the D is unclear. CDR3 amino acids: CASRPGTDNEQFF. For the CDR3, the DNA is TGTGCCAGTCGTCCCGGAACTGACAATGAGCAGTTCTTC.